This T cell receptor (beta chain) was found in a study of T-cell reconstitution after alpha-beta-depleted transplantation in children. TCRbeta library preparation incorporated unique molecular identifiers. TCRdb independently ran MiXCR on the PCR reads; one entry per CDR3 protein. The sample yields approximately 110,000 distinct CDR3 sequences, 10% seen once. CDR3 length: 16 amino acids. CDR1 is MNHEY, CDR2 SMNVEV, per germline (reference sequence). V shed 5 bases and J 3 bases; nucleotides not matched to a gene: 9. This clonotype was counted at least ten times. This clonotype originated in a boy aged 2 to 10 with acute lymphoblastic leukemia, due to receive a stem cell transplant. Sample: PBMCs, taken before TCRalphabeta/CD19-depleted stem cell transplant. The gene calls are TRBV27 and TRBJ2-7; 11 bases map to TRBD2. CDR3 protein: CASSARGGTSGYEQYF. The CDR3 nucleotides are TGTGCCAGCAGTGCCAGGGGTGGGACTAGCGGCTACGAGCAGTACTTC.